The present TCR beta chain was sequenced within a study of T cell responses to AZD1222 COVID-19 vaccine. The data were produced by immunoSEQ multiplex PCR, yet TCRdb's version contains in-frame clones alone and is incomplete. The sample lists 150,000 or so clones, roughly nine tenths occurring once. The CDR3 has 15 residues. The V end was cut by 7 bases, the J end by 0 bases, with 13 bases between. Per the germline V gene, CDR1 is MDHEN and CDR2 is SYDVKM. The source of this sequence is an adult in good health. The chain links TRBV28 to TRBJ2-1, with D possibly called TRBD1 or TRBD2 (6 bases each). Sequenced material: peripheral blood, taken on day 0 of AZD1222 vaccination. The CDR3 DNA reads TGTGCCAGCAAGGGGGGTCCGAGCTCCTACAATGAGCAGTTCTTC. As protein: CASKGGPSSYNEQFF.